This T cell receptor beta chain was captured by sequencing in a study of blood T cell repertoires in COVID-19. Study at large: The cDNA or gDNA used as material had been derived from T cells, B-cell-depleted T cells, or PBMCs.

Libraries were prepared by immunoSEQ multiplex PCR; TCRdb keeps only in-frame clonotypes and omits some of them. The table lists hundreds of thousands of clones, about nine tenths of them singletons. With 0 bases removed from V and 7 bases from J, the gap between germline ends came to 16 bases. Germline V lookup: CDR1 GTSNPN, CDR2 SVGIG (reference sequence). This CDR3 contains 15 residues. The sequenced material came from peripheral blood. This receptor was obtained from a woman in her forties or fifties who had recovered from COVID-19. The chain joins TRBV30 to TRBJ2-1, with D possibly being TRBD2 (6 bases). The CDR3: CAWSVWDSDVNEQFF. CDR3 nucleotide sequence: TGTGCCTGGAGTGTATGGGACTCGGACGTGAATGAGCAGTTCTTC. Full variable domain (outside the CDR3, taken from reference TRBV30 and TRBJ2-1): SQTIHQWPATLVQPVGSPLSLECTVEGTSNPNLYWYRQAAGRGLQLLFYSVGIGQISSEVPQNLSASRPQDRQFILSSKKLLLSDSGFYLCAWSVWDSDVNEQFFGPGTRLTVL.